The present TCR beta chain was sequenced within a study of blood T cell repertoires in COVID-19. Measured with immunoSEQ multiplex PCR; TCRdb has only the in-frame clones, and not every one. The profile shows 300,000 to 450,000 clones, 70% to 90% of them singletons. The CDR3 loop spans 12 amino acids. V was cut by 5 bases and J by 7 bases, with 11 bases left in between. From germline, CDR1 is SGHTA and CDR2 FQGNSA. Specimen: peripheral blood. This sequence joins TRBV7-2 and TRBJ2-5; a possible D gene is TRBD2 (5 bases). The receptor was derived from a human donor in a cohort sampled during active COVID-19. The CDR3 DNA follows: TGTGCCAGCAGCACCCAGAGGGTGACCCAGTACTTC. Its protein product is CASSTQRVTQYF.